Reported below is one T cell receptor beta chain. The source of the sample is a study of cytomegalovirus exposure and HLA in healthy donors. Between the trimmed V and J ends, which lost 4 bases and 3 bases, there was a span of 10 bases. Per the germline V gene, CDR1 is MNHEY and CDR2 is SVGAGI. This CDR3 comprises 13 residues. PCR employed 60 Vbeta and 13 Jbeta primers. Only in-frame clones appear in the TCRdb table, and some are missing; sequencing was by immunoSEQ multiplex PCR. The sample lists about 98,000 clones, about 81% seen once, with 1.4% in the top ten. The sample consisted of PBMCs. The receptor comes from a man aged 35 to 55 in good health and CMV-seronegative. The chain has TRBV6-5 and TRBJ2-7, with no clear D. The CDR3 coding sequence is TGTGCCAGCAGTTTTCTCGGAGACTACGAGCAGTACTTC. Amino acids: CASSFLGDYEQYF.